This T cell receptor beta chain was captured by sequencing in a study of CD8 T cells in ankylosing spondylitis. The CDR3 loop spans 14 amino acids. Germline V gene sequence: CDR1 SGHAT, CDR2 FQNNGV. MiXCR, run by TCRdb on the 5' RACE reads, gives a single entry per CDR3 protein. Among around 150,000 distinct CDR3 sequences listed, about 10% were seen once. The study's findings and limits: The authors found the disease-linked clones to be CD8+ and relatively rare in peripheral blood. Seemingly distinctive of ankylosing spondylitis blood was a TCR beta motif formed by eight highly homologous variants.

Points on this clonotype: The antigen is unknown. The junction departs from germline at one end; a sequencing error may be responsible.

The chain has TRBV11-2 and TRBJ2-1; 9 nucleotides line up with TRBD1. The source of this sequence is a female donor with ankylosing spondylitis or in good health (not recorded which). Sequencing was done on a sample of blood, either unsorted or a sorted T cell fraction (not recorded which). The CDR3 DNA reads TGTGCCAGCAGCTCAAACAGGGGGCTGGGTGAGCCGTTCTTC. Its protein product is CASSSNRGLGEPFF.